This T cell receptor beta chain was retrieved from a study of identical twins. This CDR3 is 16 amino acids long. The germline V gene encodes CDR1 SGHVS and CDR2 FQNEAQ. Losses at the gene ends were 2 bases for V and 2 bases for J; bases not matched to a gene: 4. A universal primer binding site was introduced by template switching. The final cDNA contained unique molecular identifiers. From the 5' RACE reads, TCRdb called clonotypes with MiXCR, one entry per CDR3 protein. The sample lists about 720,000 distinct CDR3 sequences, roughly 18% occurring once. These data were also reused for a study on T cells expressing NK-cell markers. That work adds: About six donors carried dominant NKG2C+ clonotypes that made up roughly 1.0-7.5% of their CD8+ T cells.

This chain joins TRBV7-8 and TRBJ2-3; TRBD2 matches at 10 bases. Material: PBMCs. This TCR was sampled from a woman between 18 and 29 years old in good health. CDR3 nucleotide sequence: TGTGCCAGCAGCTTACGCGGGACTAGCGTCACAGATACGCAGTATTTT. It encodes CASSLRGTSVTDTQYF.